This T cell receptor (beta chain) was captured by sequencing in a study of cytomegalovirus exposure and HLA in healthy donors. Study information: The 120 or so validation repertoires used a platform that matched the one used for the approximately 610 first-cohort repertoires, as a later analysis reported. General study points: As was reported, the classifier diagnosed cytomegalovirus status with high specificity and sensitivity. In vitro data verified three CMV-associated chains as specific for CMV antigens. According to a subsequent analysis, TCR clusters identified in the first cohort showed a tendency to co-occur across the approximately 120 validation repertoires.

About this clone: Its antigen is not identified.

The CDR3 covers 14 residues. Germline V gene data show CDR1 as MNHNY and CDR2 as SVGAGI (reference sequence). Losses at the gene ends were 5 bases for V and 0 bases for J; bases not matched to a gene: 2. Clones were read by immunoSEQ multiplex PCR, and TCRdb kept only the in-frame ones, dropping some. The sample carries some 140,000 clones, 86% recorded once. The clonotype was recovered from a human donor in good health. The chain links TRBV6-6 to TRBJ2-7; 9 bases agree with TRBD1. The sample comprised PBMCs. CDR3 residues: CASSKGQGSYEQYF. The CDR3 DNA is TGTGCCAGCAGTAAGGGACAGGGCTCCTACGAGCAGTACTTC.